The T cell receptor (beta chain) described here comes from a study of blood T cell repertoires in COVID-19. Overall study context: The study drew acute and convalescent COVID-19 samples from the United States, Italy and Spain. In each case, the material was cDNA or gDNA derived from T cells, B-cell-depleted T cells, or PBMCs.

Patients of the Seattle cohort, enrolled during active infection, were followed longitudinally. Authors' methods: Amplified reference gene primers provided the basis for estimating nucleated cell counts. This table comes from immunoSEQ multiplex PCR, and its TCRdb copy is limited to in-frame clones, with some not included. The DNA was the basis for D and trimming; V, J and clone size are from that table. The repertoire consists of 250,000 to 350,000 clones, with 88% occurring once and the leading ten covering roughly 12%. The CDR3 runs 13 residues. The V and J ends lost 3 bases and 3 bases respectively, with 9 bases between them.

This clonotype originated in a woman in her thirties with COVID-19, enrolled during active disease. The sequencing input was peripheral blood. The chain uses TRBV12-3 or TRBV12-4 and TRBJ2-7; TRBD1 is a possible D gene (5 bases). The CDR3 bases are TGTGCCAGCAGTTTTCGGACACTCTACGAGCAGTACTTC. Translation: CASSFRTLYEQYF.